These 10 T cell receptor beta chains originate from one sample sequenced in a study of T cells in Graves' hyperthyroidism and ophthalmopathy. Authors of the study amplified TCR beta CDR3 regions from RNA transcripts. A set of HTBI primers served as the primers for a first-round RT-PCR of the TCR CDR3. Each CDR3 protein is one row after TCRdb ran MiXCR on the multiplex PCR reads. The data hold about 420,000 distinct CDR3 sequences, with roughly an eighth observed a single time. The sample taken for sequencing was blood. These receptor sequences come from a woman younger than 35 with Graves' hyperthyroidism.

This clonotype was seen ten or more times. The CDR3 loop reads CASSPGIAGYNEQFF. Written as DNA, the CDR3 is TGTGCCAGCAGCCCCGGTATAGCGGGGTACAATGAGCAGTTCTTC. J is TRBJ2-1 and V is TRBV11-1; 8 nucleotides line up with TRBD2. Germline-derived CDR1 and CDR2 are SGHAT and FQDESV (reference sequence). CDR3 size: 15 residues. V lost 5 bases, J lost 4 bases, and 7 bases stayed unmatched. Full variable domain (outside the CDR3, taken from reference TRBV11-1 and TRBJ2-1): EAEVAQSPRYKITEKSQAVAFWCDPISGHATLYWYRQILGQGPELLVQFQDESVVDDSQLPKDRFSAERLKGVDSTLKIQPAELGDSAMYLCASSPGIAGYNEQFFGPGTRLTVL.

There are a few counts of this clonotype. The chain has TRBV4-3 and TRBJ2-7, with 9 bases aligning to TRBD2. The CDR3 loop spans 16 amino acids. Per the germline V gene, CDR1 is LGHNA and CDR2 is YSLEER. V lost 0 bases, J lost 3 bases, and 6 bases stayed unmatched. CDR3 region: CASSQDEGSGGYEQYF. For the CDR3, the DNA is TGCGCCAGCAGCCAAGATGAGGGTAGCGGGGGCTACGAGCAGTACTTC.

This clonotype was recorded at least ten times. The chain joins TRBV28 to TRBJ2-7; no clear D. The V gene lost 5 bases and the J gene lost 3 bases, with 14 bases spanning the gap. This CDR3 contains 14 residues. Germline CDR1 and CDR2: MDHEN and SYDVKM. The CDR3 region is CASSAQTEYYEQYF. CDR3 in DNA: TGTGCCAGCAGTGCCCAGACGGAATACTACGAGCAGTACTTC.

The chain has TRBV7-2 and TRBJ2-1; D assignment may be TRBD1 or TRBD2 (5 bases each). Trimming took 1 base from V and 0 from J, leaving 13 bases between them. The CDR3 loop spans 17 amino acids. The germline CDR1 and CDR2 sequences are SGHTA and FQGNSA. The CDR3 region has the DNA TGTGCCAGCAGCTTAGTTTGGGGGACCAGCTCCTACAATGAGCAGTTCTTC. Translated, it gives CASSLVWGTSSYNEQFF.

This chain's CDR3 is CASSQVPGKGEQYF. The CDR3, as DNA: TGTGCCAGCAGCCAAGTCCCAGGGAAGGGCGAGCAGTACTTC. The rearrangement uses TRBV3-1 and TRBJ2-7; a weak D match, TRBD1 (5 bases). Germline-derived CDR1 and CDR2 are LGHDT and YNNKEL (reference sequence). Trimming removed 1 base at V and 6 bases at J, with 13 bases between. The CDR3 loop spans 14 amino acids.

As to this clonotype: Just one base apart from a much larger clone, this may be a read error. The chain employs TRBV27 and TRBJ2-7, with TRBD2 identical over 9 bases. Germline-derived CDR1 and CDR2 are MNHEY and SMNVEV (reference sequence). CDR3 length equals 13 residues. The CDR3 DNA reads TGTGCCACCGCGGGAGGGAGCTCCTACGAGCGGTACTTC. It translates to CATAGGSSYERYF.

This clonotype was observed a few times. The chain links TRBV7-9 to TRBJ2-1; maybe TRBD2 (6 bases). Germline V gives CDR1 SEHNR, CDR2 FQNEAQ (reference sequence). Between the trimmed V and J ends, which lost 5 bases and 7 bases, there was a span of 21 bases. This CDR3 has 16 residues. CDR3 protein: CASSPLGSGGANEQFF. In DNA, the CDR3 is TGTGCCAGCAGCCCCCTAGGGAGCGGAGGGGCAAATGAGCAGTTCTTC.

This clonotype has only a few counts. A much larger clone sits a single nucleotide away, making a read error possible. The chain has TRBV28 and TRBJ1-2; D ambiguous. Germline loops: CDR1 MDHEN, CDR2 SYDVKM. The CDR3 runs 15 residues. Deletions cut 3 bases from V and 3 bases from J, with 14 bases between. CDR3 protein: CASSFGDLIDYGYTF. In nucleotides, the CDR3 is TGTGCCAGCAGTTTCGGAGACTTGATTGACTATGGCTACACCTTC.

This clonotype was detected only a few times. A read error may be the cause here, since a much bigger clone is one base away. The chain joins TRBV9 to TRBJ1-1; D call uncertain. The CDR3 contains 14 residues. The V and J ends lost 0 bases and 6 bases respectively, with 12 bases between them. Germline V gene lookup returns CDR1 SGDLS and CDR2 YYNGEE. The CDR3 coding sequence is TGTGCCAGCAGCGTAGTGGACGGTGGCGCTGAAGCTTTCTTT. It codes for CASSVVDGGAEAFF.

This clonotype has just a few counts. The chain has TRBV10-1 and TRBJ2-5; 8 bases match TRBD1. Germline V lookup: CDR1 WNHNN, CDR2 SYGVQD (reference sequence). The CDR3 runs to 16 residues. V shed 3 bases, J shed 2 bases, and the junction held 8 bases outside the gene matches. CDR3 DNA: TGCGCCAGCAGTGAAGGACAGGGCTTAGGACAAGAGACCCAGTACTTC. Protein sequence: CASSEGQGLGQETQYF.